Listed here is a single T cell receptor beta chain. The target antigen is unknown. Unique molecular identifiers were built into the TCRbeta library. MiXCR was run by TCRdb on the PCR reads, yielding one entry per CDR3 protein. The sample consists of 700,000 to 950,000 distinct CDR3 sequences, 16% of them appearing once. Germline V gene data show CDR1 as SGHAT and CDR2 as FQDESV (reference sequence). CDR3 length: 18 amino acids. The ends lost 4 bases at V and 1 base at J; junction bases unmatched: 15. The sample belongs to a study of T-cell reconstitution after alpha-beta-depleted transplantation in children. Findings and limits, study-wide: The main origin of T-cell counts and diversity one year after transplant was newly produced T cells. At day 60, the high TCRbeta diversity found in some patients originated from recipient T cells and thymic progenitors that had survived. There were reportedly several hundred expanded graft clones from which alpha-beta T cells came about two months after transplant.

The chain links TRBV11-1 to TRBJ2-7; the match to TRBD2 covers 8 bases. This TCR was sampled from a male patient between 5 and 17 years old who had a stem cell transplant for acute lymphoblastic leukemia, so the T cells may come from the graft donor. The source was PBMCs, mostly from graft donor cells, collected 360 days after TCRalphabeta/CD19-depleted stem cell transplant. The CDR3 spells CASSSPSGVSGRSYEQYF. CDR3 DNA sequence: TGTGCCAGCAGCTCCCCCTCGGGGGTAAGCGGGAGATCCTACGAGCAGTACTTC.